This TCR beta chain was sequenced during a study of blood T cell repertoires in COVID-19. Overall study: Whether acute or convalescent, the COVID-19 samples came from the United States, Italy and Spain. T cells, B-cell-depleted T cells, or PBMCs provided the cDNA or gDNA that served as material.

In regard to this clone: At one boundary the junction diverges from the germline segment, which might be a read error.

In the authors' workflow: Reference gene primers were amplified, and this amplification served to estimate nucleated cell counts. Assay used: immunoSEQ multiplex PCR; TCRdb lists only in-frame clones, some missing. V and J calls plus clone size are reproduced from that table; the DNA served to infer D and trimming. The sample holds hundreds of thousands of clones, 87% seen once. The CDR3 consists of 15 residues. Looked up from germline, CDR1 is LGHNT and CDR2 is FRNRAP. The chain carries TRBV12-5 and TRBJ1-1; 8 bases map to TRBD1. The sequencing input was peripheral blood. This receptor was taken from a man in his sixties who had recovered from COVID-19. CDR3 nucleotides: TGTGCTAGTGGTTGGGGGAGACAGGGGAACTCTGAAGCTTTCTTT. Amino acid sequence: CASGWGRQGNSEAFF.